One and the same sample provided the 31 T cell receptor beta chains below, sequenced in a study of CD8+ T cells in alopecia areata. Extraction and reverse transcription of RNA yielded cDNA as the sequencing template. Assay: immunoSEQ multiplex PCR; the TCRdb copy retains only in-frame clones and omits some. This sample carries around 35,000 clones, around 59% of them seen once, and the ten largest clones take under 40%. Sequences were obtained from NKG2D-high CD8+ T cells sorted from blood. All receptors come from a human donor with alopecia areata.

The CDR3: CASSQSFPGTGELFF. DNA of the CDR3: TGTGCCAGCAGCCAATCGTTTCCAGGCACCGGGGAGCTGTTTTTT. V gene TRBV16 combines with J gene TRBJ2-2; D not certain. CDR1 and CDR2 (germline): KGHSY, FQNENV. The CDR3 runs 15 residues. V lost 0 bases and J 4 bases, leaving 9 bases between the germline ends.

The chain joins TRBV27 to TRBJ2-1, with D possibly being TRBD2 (6 bases). Germline-derived CDR1 and CDR2 are MNHEY and SMNVEV (reference sequence). V lost 5 bases, J lost 8 bases, and 13 bases lay in between. The CDR3 spans 13 residues. The CDR3 here is CASSLGRFDEQFF. In nucleotides, the CDR3 is TGTGCCAGCAGTCTTGGGAGGTTTGATGAGCAGTTCTTC.

The V gene is TRBV9, the J gene TRBJ2-7, with D possibly TRBD1 on 5 matching bases. Trimming pared 0 bases from V and 0 bases from J, leaving 7 bases between. Germline loops: CDR1 SGDLS, CDR2 YYNGEE. This CDR3 contains 14 residues. The CDR3 DNA follows: TGTGCCAGCAGCGTAGGCAGGGACTCCTACGAGCAGTACTTC. Its protein is CASSVGRDSYEQYF.

This chain links TRBV29-1 with TRBJ2-7; 11 nucleotides line up with TRBD2. Germline V lookup: CDR1 SQVTM, CDR2 ANQGSEA. The CDR3 has 14 amino acids. Germline trimming cut 6 bases from V and 6 bases from J; bases unmatched to any gene: 10. CDR3 sequence (DNA): TGCAGCGTCGCCGGGACTAGCGGAGGAGGCGAGCAGTACTTC. Amino acid sequence: CSVAGTSGGGEQYF.

V is TRBV28 and J is TRBJ2-3, with TRBD2 as a possible D gene (7 bases). Trimming removed 8 bases at V and 12 bases at J, with 15 bases between. In germline, CDR1 is MDHEN, CDR2 SYDVKM. The CDR3 runs 11 residues. CDR3 in DNA: TGTGCCAGCTCGATCGGGGGGCCCCAGTATTTT. The encoded protein is CASSIGGPQYF.

The chain carries TRBV6-1 and TRBJ2-3, with a tentative D call TRBD1 (5 bases). This CDR3 is 16 amino acids long. Germline CDR1 reads MNHNS; CDR2 reads SASEGT. The V gene lost 4 bases and the J gene lost 0 bases, with 14 bases spanning the gap. The CDR3 DNA sequence: TGTGCCAGCAGTGTCCAGGGATCTTCTAGCACAGATACGCAGTATTTT. Amino acids: CASSVQGSSSTDTQYF.

The chain combines TRBV7-2 with TRBJ2-7; D is unresolved. This CDR3 contains 13 residues. V was cut by 2 bases and J by 0 bases, with 5 bases left in between. CDR1 is SGHTA and CDR2 is FQGNSA in the germline V gene. The CDR3 nucleotides read TGTGCCAGCAGCTTACCGGCCTCCTACGAGCAGTACTTC. Encoded protein: CASSLPASYEQYF.

This clone was counted only a few times. This chain connects TRBV7-6 to TRBJ1-5; D is uncertain. The CDR3 is 14 residues long. V lost 4 bases, J lost 5 bases, and 12 bases lay in between. CDR1 and CDR2 (germline): SGHVS, FNYEAQ. The CDR3 protein is CASSSRKADQPQHF. The CDR3 DNA reads as TGTGCCAGCAGCTCTCGGAAGGCGGATCAGCCCCAGCATTTT.

This clone has a single count. The chain has TRBV9 and TRBJ2-2; the match to TRBD2 covers 10 bases. Germline assignment: CDR1 SGDLS and CDR2 YYNGEE. The CDR3 spans 17 residues. The junction had 6 bases not matched to a gene; V was cut back by 3 bases and J by 1 base. CDR3 bases: TGTGCCAGCAGCGCGCTACTAGCGGGGCTGAACACCGGGGAGCTGTTTTTT. Protein: CASSALLAGLNTGELFF.

This clone has just a few counts. The V gene is TRBV29-1, the J gene TRBJ2-7; perhaps TRBD1 as D (5 bases). Looked up from germline, CDR1 is SQVTM and CDR2 is ANQGSEA. Trimming shortened V by 4 bases and J by 6 bases, and 13 bases separated the two germline ends. The CDR3 totals 12 residues. The CDR3 DNA reads TGCAGCGTTGTTATGGGGCTGGGCGAGCAGTACTTC. Amino acid sequence: CSVVMGLGEQYF.

The chain uses TRBV2 and TRBJ2-2; 10 bases agree with TRBD1. This CDR3 is 18 amino acids long. Germline-derived CDR1 and CDR2 are SNHLY and FYNNEI. V lost 3 bases, J lost 2 bases, and 9 bases stayed unmatched. CDR3 protein: CASSEDRDRGANTGELFF. The CDR3 coding sequence is TGTGCCAGCAGTGAGGACCGGGACAGGGGCGCTAACACCGGGGAGCTGTTTTTT.

The chain carries TRBV28 and TRBJ1-2; D gene ambiguous. The length of the CDR3 is 14 residues. Looked up from germline, CDR1 is MDHEN and CDR2 is SYDVKM. Trimming stripped 6 bases from V and 3 bases from J, with 14 bases between. The CDR3 sequence: CASRPLVTHYGYTF. CDR3 DNA: TGTGCCAGCAGACCCTTGGTTACTCACTATGGCTACACCTTC.

The V call is TRBV28, the J call TRBJ2-5; D could derive from TRBD1 or TRBD2 (5 bases each). In germline, CDR1 is MDHEN, CDR2 SYDVKM. Trimming shortened V by 2 bases and J by 4 bases, and 17 bases separated the two germline ends. The CDR3 contains 16 residues. CDR3 in DNA: TGTGCCAGCAGTTTAGAGTGGACCCTTGGGGGAGAGACCCAGTACTTC. Protein sequence: CASSLEWTLGGETQYF. The variable domain in full, with the rest retrieved from reference TRBV28 and TRBJ2-5, is DVKVTQSSRYLVKRTGEKVFLECVQDMDHENMFWYRQDPGLGLRLIYFSYDVKMKEKGDIPEGYSVSREKKERFSLILESASTNQTSMYLCASSLEWTLGGETQYFGPGTRLLVL.

The chain links TRBV5-6 to TRBJ1-1; D is undetermined. The CDR3 totals 17 residues. V dropped 2 bases and J dropped 5 bases, with 22 bases sitting between them. From germline, CDR1 is SGHDT and CDR2 YYEEEE. CDR3 in amino acids: CASSFRGVWGGRTEAFF. In DNA, the CDR3 is TGTGCCAGCAGCTTCCGGGGTGTATGGGGAGGAAGAACTGAAGCTTTCTTT. The complete variable domain, with remaining parts taken from reference TRBV5-6 and TRBJ1-1, reads DAGVTQSPTHLIKTRGQQVTLRCSPKSGHDTVSWYQQALGQGPQFIFQYYEEEERQRGNFPDRFSGHQFPNYSSELNVNALLLGDSALYLCASSFRGVWGGRTEAFFGQGTRLTVV.

The V and J genes are TRBV29-1 and TRBJ1-2; no clear D gene. This CDR3 is built from 13 residues. Germline values: CDR1 SQVTM, CDR2 ANQGSEA. CDR3 loop: CTTLPSEDNGYTF. The CDR3 DNA sequence: TGCACCACTCTCCCCTCCGAGGATAATGGCTACACCTTC.

There are a few counts of this clone. CDR3 amino acids: CASSPGLRDTYEQYF. CDR3 bases: TGTGCCAGCAGCCCCGGTTTGCGGGACACCTACGAGCAGTACTTC. This chain connects TRBV7-6 to TRBJ2-7, with D possibly being TRBD1 or TRBD2 (6 bases each). The CDR3 is 15 residues long. Trimming removed 5 bases at V and 2 bases at J, with 16 bases between. The V gene's germline CDR1 is SGHVS and CDR2 FNYEAQ.

In this sample, this clone turned up once. The gene calls are TRBV30 and TRBJ2-1; D may be TRBD1 (6 bases). The CDR3 runs to 14 residues. V was cut by 3 bases and J by 3 bases, with 12 bases left in between. Germline CDR1 GTSNPN, CDR2 SVGIG (reference sequence). In DNA form, the CDR3 reads TGTGCCTGGAGCGGACAGAGAAACTACAATGAGCAGTTCTTC. It codes for CAWSGQRNYNEQFF.

The genes are TRBV25-1 and TRBJ1-4; D ambiguous. This CDR3 spans 10 amino acids. Trimming shortened V by 5 bases and J by 5 bases, and 0 bases separated the two germline ends. CDR1 is MGHDK and CDR2 is SYGVNS in the germline V gene. The chain's CDR3 is CASSNEKLFF. The CDR3 DNA is TGTGCCAGCAGTAATGAAAAACTGTTTTTT. Looking up the rest from reference TRBV25-1 and TRBJ1-4 gives the full variable domain: EADIYQTPRYLVIGTGKKITLECSQTMGHDKMYWYQQDPGMELHLIHYSYGVNSTEKGDLSSESTVSRIRTEHFPLTLESARPSHTSQYLCASSNEKLFFGSGTQLSVL.

The rearrangement links TRBV7-9 to TRBJ2-1; D possibly corresponds to TRBD1 (6 bases). The ends were cut back, 4 bases at V and 8 bases at J, with 12 bases in the middle. Germline values: CDR1 SEHNR, CDR2 FQNEAQ (reference sequence). This CDR3 spans 13 amino acids. The CDR3 nucleotides are TGTGCCAGCAGCTCCGGACAGTCGCATGAGCAGTTCTTC. Translated, it gives CASSSGQSHEQFF.

The rearrangement joins TRBV5-6 to TRBJ2-5; D is unclear. Germline V lookup: CDR1 SGHDT, CDR2 YYEEEE. Trimming removed 4 bases from V and 1 base from J, with 8 bases in between. This CDR3 is 13 amino acids long. The CDR3 DNA reads as TGTGCCAGCAGCGCCGGAATCCAAGAGACCCAGTACTTC. Its translation is CASSAGIQETQYF.

The J gene is TRBJ1-2, the V gene TRBV29-1, with D unclear. The CDR3 spans 12 residues. Trimming left V 3 bases short and J 0 bases short, with 5 bases between. CDR1 SQVTM and CDR2 ANQGSEA come from the germline V gene. Here the CDR3 reads CSVDGTNYGYTF. DNA of the CDR3: TGCAGCGTTGATGGGACTAACTATGGCTACACCTTC.

Sample share makes this clone medium-sized. The V call is TRBV10-2, the J call TRBJ1-1; no firm D call. Germline values: CDR1 WSHSY, CDR2 SAAADI. The V end was cut by 4 bases, the J end by 1 base, with 13 bases between. This CDR3 region has 15 residues. The DNA of the CDR3 is TGCGCCAGCAGTGCATGGTCGACCCAGAACACTGAAGCTTTCTTT. It encodes CASSAWSTQNTEAFF.

The chain is built from TRBV29-1 and TRBJ1-1; a possible D gene is TRBD1 (5 bases). Germline V gene sequence: CDR1 SQVTM, CDR2 ANQGSEA. The CDR3 totals 9 residues. V was pared by 8 bases and J by 7 bases, with 8 bases between. The CDR3 sequence is CSPGGEAFF. In DNA, the CDR3 is TGCAGCCCCGGGGGTGAAGCTTTCTTT.

V usage is TRBV4-3 and J usage is TRBJ2-3, with TRBD2 matching 9 bases. CDR3 size: 16 residues. Germline V gene data show CDR1 as LGHNA and CDR2 as YSLEER. V gave up 0 bases and J gave up 1 base; unmatched junction bases: 2. The CDR3 DNA reads TGCGCCAGCAGCCAAGACTGGACTAGCGGCACAGATACGCAGTATTTT. As protein: CASSQDWTSGTDTQYF.

The J gene is TRBJ2-3, the V gene TRBV4-2; either TRBD1 or TRBD2 may fit D (6 bases each). Per germline, CDR1 LGHNA and CDR2 YNFKEQ. The V and J ends lost 6 bases and 1 base respectively, with 14 bases between them. This CDR3 is built from 15 residues. The CDR3: CASSSGEVGTDTQYF. CDR3 nucleotide sequence: TGTGCCAGCAGTTCAGGGGAGGTAGGCACAGATACGCAGTATTTT.

The chain couples TRBV6-5 to TRBJ2-2; D remains unclear. The CDR3 is 11 residues long. Per germline, CDR1 MNHEY and CDR2 SVGAGI. The V and J ends lost 6 bases and 3 bases respectively, with 2 bases between them. The CDR3 region is CASSDTGELFF. The CDR3 DNA is TGTGCCAGCAGCGACACCGGGGAGCTGTTTTTT.

This clone is a singleton in its sample. This chain links TRBV19 with TRBJ1-1, with D possibly TRBD1 on 6 matching bases. V lost 1 base and J 5 bases, leaving 14 bases between the germline ends. The germline gives CDR1 LNHDA, CDR2 SQIVND (reference sequence). The CDR3 runs to 15 residues. CDR3 loop: CASSIGSRGGTEAFF. The CDR3 nucleotides read TGTGCCAGTAGTATAGGGTCCAGGGGCGGGACTGAAGCTTTCTTT. The whole variable domain, filled in from reference TRBV19 and TRBJ1-1, reads DGGITQSPKYLFRKEGQNVTLSCEQNLNHDAMYWYRQDPGQGLRLIYYSQIVNDFQKGDIAEGYSVSREKKESFPLTVTSAQKNPTAFYLCASSIGSRGGTEAFFGQGTRLTVV.

The V gene is TRBV5-1, the J gene TRBJ2-5, with D perhaps assigned TRBD1 or TRBD2 (6 bases each). The CDR3 is 16 residues long. Germline V gene lookup returns CDR1 SGHRS and CDR2 YFSETQ. The ends were cut back, 4 bases at V and 0 bases at J, with 16 bases in the middle. CDR3: CASSEEGVRYQETQYF. The CDR3 DNA sequence: TGCGCCAGCAGCGAGGAGGGGGTTAGGTACCAAGAGACCCAGTACTTC.

The rearrangement joins TRBV7-8 to TRBJ2-5; D gene ambiguous. The V gene's germline CDR1 is SGHVS and CDR2 FQNEAQ. The CDR3 loop spans 11 amino acids. With 3 bases removed from V and 4 bases from J, the gap between germline ends came to 3 bases. The CDR3 here is CASSFRETQYF. CDR3 nucleotides: TGTGCCAGCAGCTTCCGAGAGACCCAGTACTTC.

In this sample, this clone turned up once. The rearrangement links TRBV7-9 to TRBJ1-1; no clear D gene. Germline V gene lookup returns CDR1 SEHNR and CDR2 FQNEAQ (reference sequence). V dropped 3 bases and J dropped 6 bases, with 5 bases sitting between them. This CDR3 spans 11 amino acids. The CDR3 region has the DNA TGTGCCAGCAGCTTCCGCGCTGAAGCTTTCTTT. Amino acids: CASSFRAEAFF.

This chain uses TRBV29-1 with TRBJ1-1, with 7 bases aligning to TRBD1. Germline CDR1 reads SQVTM; CDR2 reads ANQGSEA. Trimming cost V 7 bases and J 3 bases; bases outside gene matches: 8. CDR3 size: 13 residues. The CDR3 reads CSALGGPDTEAFF. The CDR3 DNA reads as TGCAGCGCTTTAGGGGGCCCGGACACTGAAGCTTTCTTT.